These 18 T cell receptor beta chains were sequenced from one sample in a study of blood T cell repertoires in COVID-19. TCRdb keeps only in-frame clones here, not all; method: immunoSEQ multiplex PCR. The repertoire holds a few hundred thousand clones, with 80% to 90% as singletons. The specimen was PBMCs or T cells enriched from blood (not recorded which). These receptors were collected from a man aged 40-50 years in a cohort exposed to, infected with or recovered from COVID-19 (not recorded which).

The rearrangement links TRBV23-1 to TRBJ2-4; D perhaps matches TRBD1 (6 bases). TRBV23-1 is an ORF, with its function uncertain. The CDR3 is 17 amino acids. V gave up 4 bases and J gave up 0 bases, with 16 bases separating them. The CDR3 here is CASSPPQGRRAKNIQYF. CDR3 in DNA: TGCGCCAGCAGTCCACCACAGGGAAGGAGAGCCAAAAACATTCAGTACTTC.

The chain uses TRBV2 and TRBJ2-7, with D possibly matching TRBD1 (6 bases). Per the germline V gene, CDR1 is SNHLY and CDR2 is FYNNEI. CDR3 length: 14 amino acids. V was cut by 2 bases and J by 9 bases, with 17 bases left in between. The CDR3 protein is CASSESVGGWGQYF. Written as DNA, the CDR3 is TGTGCCAGCAGTGAAAGCGTAGGGGGTTGGGGGCAGTACTTC. Combining the CDR3 with reference TRBV2 and TRBJ2-7 gives the whole variable domain EPEVTQTPSHQVTQMGQEVILRCVPISNHLYFYWYRQILGQKVEFLVSFYNNEISEKSEIFDDQFSVERPDGSNFTLKIRSTKLEDSAMYFCASSESVGGWGQYFGPGTRLTVT.

V is TRBV7-8 and J is TRBJ1-6, with D uncertain. CDR3 length: 13 residues. The V gene lost 1 base and the J gene lost 13 bases, with 11 bases spanning the gap. Germline V lookup: CDR1 SGHVS, CDR2 FQNEAQ. DNA for the CDR3: TGTGCCAGCAGCTTAGGGACGGGATCTCCCCTCCACTTT. Protein sequence: CASSLGTGSPLHF.

The V gene is TRBV2, the J gene TRBJ1-2, with D perhaps matching TRBD1 (5 bases). The V and J ends lost 5 bases and 8 bases respectively, with 21 bases between them. The CDR3 is 15 amino acids. Germline lookup yields CDR1 SNHLY and CDR2 FYNNEI. The CDR3 bases are TGTGCCAGCAGTCGCGGACATCCCCAAGTTGGAGGCTACACCTTC. This codes for CASSRGHPQVGGYTF. Variable domain in full (rest from reference TRBV2 and TRBJ1-2): EPEVTQTPSHQVTQMGQEVILRCVPISNHLYFYWYRQILGQKVEFLVSFYNNEISEKSEIFDDQFSVERPDGSNFTLKIRSTKLEDSAMYFCASSRGHPQVGGYTFGSGTRLTVV.

The V call is TRBV2, the J call TRBJ2-7; 16 nucleotides align to TRBD2. The ends lost 4 bases at V and 2 bases at J; junction bases unmatched: 2. This CDR3 comprises 16 residues. Germline V gives CDR1 SNHLY, CDR2 FYNNEI. CDR3 region: CASSAGLAGGTYEQYF. Here the CDR3 DNA reads TGTGCCAGCAGTGCGGGACTAGCGGGAGGGACCTACGAGCAGTACTTC.

In regard to this clone: This same CDR3 is encoded by further DNA sequences in the sample. The rearrangement joins TRBV19 to TRBJ1-1, with D possibly TRBD1 on 5 matching bases. This CDR3 contains 12 residues. Between the trimmed V and J ends, which lost 6 bases and 4 bases, there was a span of 9 bases. Germline V CDR1 and CDR2: LNHDA, SQIVND (reference sequence). The CDR3 bases are TGTGCCAGTAGCCCGGGGGGCACTGAAGCTTTCTTT. This translates into CASSPGGTEAFF.

V usage is TRBV10-1 and J usage is TRBJ2-1, with a possible D match to TRBD2 (5 bases). The CDR3 sequence is 14 residues long. Trimming took 6 bases from V and 8 from J, leaving 17 bases between them. From germline, CDR1 is WNHNN and CDR2 SYGVQD (reference sequence). CDR3 sequence (DNA): TGCGCCAGCAGCGCCTCCAGAGGGAGTGATGAGCAGTTCTTC. Translation gives CASSASRGSDEQFF.

The rearrangement joins TRBV6-4 to TRBJ2-3; 8 positions match TRBD1. Germline V gene lookup returns CDR1 MRHNA and CDR2 SNTAGT. The junction had 2 bases not matched to a gene; V was cut back by 3 bases and J by 0 bases. The CDR3 covers 15 residues. The CDR3 is CASSETGGSTDTQYF. In DNA, the CDR3 is TGTGCCAGCAGTGAAACAGGGGGAAGCACAGATACGCAGTATTTT.

In DNA form, the CDR3 reads TGTGCCAGCAGCTTAGTGGACAGGTCTGGAAACACCATATATTTT. Amino acid sequence: CASSLVDRSGNTIYF. The chain carries TRBV7-9 and TRBJ1-3, with TRBD1 identical over 7 bases. The CDR3 length is 15 residues. From germline, CDR1 is SEHNR and CDR2 FQNEAQ (reference sequence). The V segment lost 1 base and the J segment 1 base; nucleotides outside the gene matches: 1.

V usage is TRBV9 and J usage is TRBJ1-2; D possibly corresponds to TRBD1 (6 bases). CDR3 length equals 13 residues. V gave up 0 bases and J gave up 8 bases, with 11 bases separating them. The V gene's germline CDR1 is SGDLS and CDR2 YYNGEE. In nucleotides, the CDR3 is TGTGCCAGCAGCGTAGCACAGGGTTTCGGCTACACCTTC. This gives the protein CASSVAQGFGYTF.

CDR3 nucleotide sequence: TGTGCCAGCAGCGTAAATGTACTGGACAATGAGCAGTTCTTC. Encoded protein: CASSVNVLDNEQFF. The V and J genes are TRBV7-8 and TRBJ2-1; D gene unclear. The CDR3 contains 14 residues. Germline loops: CDR1 SGHVS, CDR2 FQNEAQ. Trimming cost V 5 bases and J 5 bases, with 13 bases left between them.

The chain links TRBV18 to TRBJ2-1; 13 nucleotides align to TRBD2. The CDR3 length is 17 residues. V lost 3 bases, J lost 4 bases, and 6 bases stayed unmatched. Germline lookup yields CDR1 KGHSH and CDR2 LQKENI. CDR3 in amino acids: CASSPGLAGKGYNEQFF. CDR3 DNA: TGTGCCAGCTCACCGGGACTAGCGGGAAAGGGGTACAATGAGCAGTTCTTC.

The chain joins TRBV5-1 to TRBJ1-4; D may be TRBD1 (6 bases). The V end lost 3 bases, the J end lost 5 bases, and 14 bases lay between the germline ends. The CDR3 is 15 amino acids. Germline assignment: CDR1 SGHRS and CDR2 YFSETQ. For the CDR3, the DNA is TGCGCCAGCAGCTGGAGAACAGGGTCAAATGAAAAACTGTTTTTT. It translates to CASSWRTGSNEKLFF.

This sequence joins TRBV11-2 and TRBJ2-7; 10 bases agree with TRBD2. J lost 6 bases, V lost 5 bases, and 7 bases had no gene match. The CDR3 contains 14 residues. Germline assignment: CDR1 SGHAT and CDR2 FQNNGV. The CDR3 loop is CASSGAGGPTEQYF. The CDR3 region has the DNA TGTGCCAGCAGCGGAGCGGGAGGGCCAACCGAGCAGTACTTC.

The V and J genes are TRBV7-8 and TRBJ1-5, with D uncertain. The CDR3 length is 14 residues. Trimming left V 4 bases short and J 2 bases short, with 9 bases between. The germline V gene has CDR1 SGHVS and CDR2 FQNEAQ. CDR3 sequence (DNA): TGTGCCAGCAGCTGGTCGGGAGGCAATCAGCCCCAGCATTTT. It codes for CASSWSGGNQPQHF.

J is TRBJ2-2 and V is TRBV7-2; TRBD1 agrees at 7 bases. The CDR3 covers 17 residues. Germline CDR1 SGHTA, CDR2 FQGNSA. The J segment lost 7 bases and the V segment lost 0 bases, leaving 11 bases of the junction unmatched. The CDR3 here is CASSLAKGTVLVGELFF. For the CDR3, the DNA is TGTGCCAGCAGCTTAGCCAAAGGGACAGTTTTGGTCGGGGAGCTGTTTTTT. The entire variable domain, with the rest obtained from reference TRBV7-2 and TRBJ2-2, is as follows: GAGVSQSPSNKVTEKGKDVELRCDPISGHTALYWYRQSLGQGLEFLIYFQGNSAPDKSGLPSDRFSAERTGGSVSTLTIQRTQQEDSAVYLCASSLAKGTVLVGELFFGEGSRLTVL.

The V call is TRBV11-1, the J call TRBJ1-1; 9 positions agree with TRBD1. Looked up from germline, CDR1 is SGHAT and CDR2 is FQDESV (reference sequence). V was clipped by 4 bases and J by 3 bases; unmatched bases: 3. CDR3 size: 14 residues. In nucleotides, the CDR3 is TGTGCCAGCAGCTACGGACAGGGGTACACTGAAGCTTTCTTT. Translated: CASSYGQGYTEAFF.

This sequence joins TRBV10-1 and TRBJ2-1; 7 nucleotides match TRBD2. V trimming: 10 bases; J trimming: 9 bases; junction bases outside the gene matches: 12. CDR1 WNHNN and CDR2 SYGVQD come from the germline V gene (reference sequence). The CDR3 spans 13 residues. CDR3 loop: CATSSPPGGEQFF. The CDR3, as DNA: TGCGCCACCAGCAGTCCTCCGGGGGGTGAGCAGTTCTTC.